This T cell receptor beta chain was found in a study of blood T cell repertoires in COVID-19 (dated by TCRdb to about 2020). About the study as a whole: The collaborator samples originated in the United States, Italy and Spain and spanned the acute and convalescent phases of COVID-19. The material from the prospective study consisted of cDNA or gDNA derived from T cells, B-cell-depleted T cells, or PBMCs. Deeply sampled blood TCRbeta repertoires from subjects exposed to, actively infected with, or recovered from COVID-19 were included in the dataset. The repertoires were released in a freely available public database meant as a resource for research on the immune response to SARS-CoV-2. Samples came from the ongoing ImmuneRACE study (first 160 participants) plus 1,254 subjects from 6 global collaborators. The sample metadata nearly always contained a de-identified subject ID, COVID-19 status, age in years and sex. Where available, HLA class I and class II types were obtained from metadata supplied by the sample provider rather than from assay-based typing.

As to this clone: What antigen it recognizes has not been identified. Base qualities are not at hand, and no much larger clone is one base apart.

Each collaborating institution followed its own protocols to collect whole blood in K2EDTA tubes. For TCRbeta analysis, collaborators shipped samples as frozen whole blood, isolated PBMCs, or DNA extracted from either of those sample types. TCRbeta CDR3 regions were amplified from genomic DNA using the immunoSEQ Assay, a bias-controlled multiplex PCR. The authors' pipeline ran thus. Within the assay, amplification of reference gene primers was used to estimate how many nucleated cells each sample contained. To quantify the absolute abundance of each unique TCRbeta CDR3 rearrangement, sequence reads were collapsed and filtered. For each sample, productive Simpson clonality was calculated as the square root of Simpson's diversity index across productive rearrangements. TCRdb took this table from immuneACCESS and kept in-frame rearrangements with V and J called. Such tables lack part of the clones; where checked against another copy, unresolved V genes explain under half of the gap, and the rest is unexplained. V, J and clone size are taken as reported in that table, and D and trimming were inferred from the DNA itself. The sample table records more than 95,000 clones; around three quarters of these occur just once. Together, the top ten hold 5% to 8% of the sample.

The full study reports these points: How much clinical and demographic metadata was included differed by source and by participant, and the metadata was provided uncurated.

Counted from cysteine to phenylalanine, this CDR3 has 15 amino acids. Only CDR3 DNA remains: 45 bases, in frame from the first base. Unmatched junction bases come to 4, with V trimmed by 4 bases and J by 0 bases. The germline V gene encodes CDR1 SGHNT and CDR2 YYREEE (reference sequence). The sequence joins TRBV5-4 to TRBJ1-2, with 9 bases aligning to TRBD1. The receptor was isolated from a man between 65 and 85 years old with acute or convalescent COVID-19. The sequencing sample was made of peripheral blood. The base sequence is TGTGCCAGCAGCGTCGGGACAGGGCCTAACTATGGCTACACCTTC. The translation is CASSVGTGPNYGYTF.